This record looks at one T cell receptor beta chain sequence and its context. This clonotype has a count of ten or more. Its antigen is not yet known. Base qualities were left out, and no much larger clone turns up one base away. The library relied on 5' RACE. Sequencing took place on a NextSeq 500. The TCR library protocol attached a unique molecular identifier to each TCR cDNA molecule to allow correction of PCR and sequencing errors. In the source study's methods: Decombinator tools were used for TCR identification, UMI-based error correction and CDR3 extraction. Expanded TCRs were defined as those above a frequency of 2 per 1,000, corresponding to the top 1% of the tumor frequency distribution. Renyi diversity was computed with the R vegan package after each repertoire had been subsampled 100 times to 5,000 TCRs. CDR3 similarity networks were built from amino acid triplet string-kernel similarity, with CDR3s being connected when pairwise similarity was above 0.82. TCRdb trimmed public reads at Q25 via fastp, called clones via MiXCR and kept in-frame beta chains. For every CDR3 protein sequence, its rows merge into one entry that carries the most common genes and DNA. In this record, the V and J calls reflect TCRdb's handling and not the investigators' own analysis. Within this sample are 13,000 to 15,000 distinct CDR3 sequences, with roughly 10% of them counted one time only. The ten largest clones capture about 34% of the sample.

In the paper's terms, the time point label means: sample taken at primary tumor resection. TCR sequencing used whole RNA extracted from tumor and nontumor lung tissue, or from cryopreserved PBMC samples, without cell sorting. Samples were obtained from roughly 72 patients with early-stage, untreated non-small cell lung cancer from the lung TRACERx cohort. A patient was chosen for TCR sequencing only when enough RNA was available from at least two tumor regions. This specimen belongs to a study of spatial heterogeneity in lung cancer (dated by TCRdb to the late 2010s). Regarding the study in general: Beta-chain transcripts were consistently detected in greater numbers than alpha-chain transcripts, which likely reflected higher beta-chain transcript abundance. At surgery, some 200 tumor regions, around 64 matched nontumor lung samples and some 54 PBMC samples were TCR-sequenced for both alpha and beta chains. The study quantitatively compared TCR alpha and beta repertoires across multiple tumor regions, matched nontumor lung and blood in non-small cell lung cancer. Nonsynonymous mutation counts, determined by whole-exome sequencing of tumor tissue, were related to TCR repertoire features. In the raw uncorrected reads, each unique combination of TCR and UMI appeared on average more than ten times.

The study at large found these results: Confirming at a functional level the hypothesis that regional TCRs recognize regional mutations was considered to require additional single-cell paired TCR alpha and beta sequencing. Ubiquitous expanded tumor TCRs were found in blood more often at tumor resection than at routine follow-up.

The CDR3 spans 17 residues, from the cysteine through the phenylalanine. The DNA shown is the 51-base CDR3, in frame from base 1. According to the germline V gene, CDR1 reads SGHNT and CDR2 reads YENEEA. Trimmed from V: 5 bases; trimmed from J: 1 base; junction bases lacking a gene match: 10. The sequence was obtained from a female donor with early-stage non-small cell lung cancer. Sample: PBMCs, taken at surgery. The chain was built from TRBV11-3 and TRBJ2-7; 11 bases in between match TRBD2. The nucleotide sequence is TGTGCCAGCAGCCTAGGTAGGGGGACTAGCGGATCCTACGAGCAGTACTTC. Translated, this is CASSLGRGTSGSYEQYF.